Listed here is a single TCR beta chain. These data belong to a study of response to subunit inactivated influenza vaccine. Each CDR3 protein gets one entry after TCRdb re-called the RT-PCR reads with MiXCR. The top ten hold 12% of the sample, which has roughly 460,000 distinct CDR3 sequences, approximately 11% seen once. The germline V and J ends were trimmed by 7 bases and 0 bases, with 13 bases remaining between them. CDR1 and CDR2 (germline): SQVTM, ANQGSEA. This CDR3 comprises 13 residues. The clonotype was recovered from a man aged 45-65 years who received an inactivated influenza vaccine. The starting material was PBMCs from blood, obtained 40 to 50 days after vaccination. The chain joins TRBV29-1 to TRBJ2-7, with D maybe TRBD2 (5 bases). CDR3 loop: CSGLSEYSYEQYF. The CDR3 nucleotides read TGCAGCGGACTTAGCGAGTACTCCTACGAGCAGTACTTC.